Here is one T cell receptor beta chain with its context. CDR3 length: 14 residues. Trimming removed 3 bases from V and 3 bases from J; junction bases left unmatched: 5. Germline V gene lookup returns CDR1 LNHDA and CDR2 SQIVND (reference sequence). These data come from a study of blood T cell repertoires in COVID-19. For the study at large: From T cells, B-cell-depleted T cells, or PBMCs came the material, which was cDNA or gDNA.

Produced via immunoSEQ multiplex PCR; TCRdb's table is partial and in-frame only. The table lists about 360,000 clones, 65% to 90% of them singletons. Seattle's cohort entered during active infection and was followed longitudinally. This chain joins TRBV19 and TRBJ2-7; 7 nucleotides align to TRBD1. Material: peripheral blood. The origin of this receptor is a woman aged 55-70 years with COVID-19, enrolled during active disease. The CDR3 sequence: CASSIRDSGYEQYF. The CDR3 nucleotides are TGTGCCAGTAGTATCCGGGACAGCGGCTACGAGCAGTACTTC.